The present T cell receptor (beta chain) was sequenced within a study of blood T cell repertoires in COVID-19 (dated by TCRdb to about 2020). Some background on the complete study: Collaborator samples came from the United States, Italy and Spain and covered acute and convalescent phases of COVID-19. The prospective study material was composed of cDNA or gDNA derived from T cells, B-cell-depleted T cells, or PBMCs. Deeply sampled blood TCRbeta repertoires from subjects exposed to, actively infected with, or recovered from COVID-19 were included in the dataset. The repertoires were released in a freely available public database intended as a resource for research on the immune response to SARS-CoV-2. The samples were drawn from the first 160 participants of the ongoing ImmuneRACE study and from roughly 1,300 subjects provided by 6 global collaborators. Nearly every sample came with metadata listing a de-identified subject ID, COVID-19 status, age in years and sex. Where HLA class I and class II types were available, the types were taken from metadata supplied by the sample provider, not from assay-based typing. General findings and caveats noted by the study authors: Clinical and demographic metadata were provided uncurated, with the amount varying by source and participant.

Points on this clone: The antigen it binds to is not known. There are no base qualities to consult, and no much larger clone falls within one base.

Collaborating institutions collected whole blood in K2EDTA tubes following their own protocols. Collaborator samples were shipped for TCRbeta analysis as frozen whole blood, isolated PBMCs, or DNA extracted from either sample type. TCRbeta CDR3 regions were amplified from genomic DNA by means of the immunoSEQ Assay, a bias-controlled multiplex PCR. Per the original workflow: The number of nucleated cells in each sample was estimated by amplification of reference gene primers within the assay. To quantify the absolute abundance of each unique TCRbeta CDR3 rearrangement, sequence reads were collapsed and filtered. For each sample, productive Simpson clonality was calculated as the square root of Simpson's diversity index across productive rearrangements. TCRdb stores this immuneACCESS table with in-frame sequences only. Part of the clones is absent; in the studies checked, under half of the shortfall reflects unresolved V genes, and no reason is known for the rest. The V and J calls and clone size come from that table; D and trimming were worked out from the DNA. This sample gives over 45,000 clones in total; less than 90% of them show up just once. The ten largest clones add up to approximately 5.1% of the sample.

CDR1 is given as GTSNPN and CDR2 as SVGIG, both from the germline V gene (reference sequence). V is pruned by 5 bases and J by 0 bases, leaving 0 bases of the junction without a gene match. The CDR3 numbers 13 residues from cysteine through phenylalanine. CDR3 DNA only is kept here, 39 bases in frame from base 1. This TCR was sampled from a man older than 75 in a cohort sampled during active COVID-19. The specimen was peripheral blood. The chain is made from TRBV30 and TRBJ2-1, and 8 junctional nucleotides match TRBD1. In nucleotide form, the sequence is TGTGCCTGGGACAGGGGCTCCTACAATGAGCAGTTCTTC. Its protein is CAWDRGSYNEQFF.